Listed here is a single T cell receptor (beta chain). Its antigen is unidentified. The repertoire was sequenced with immunoSEQ multiplex PCR; TCRdb's copy has only in-frame clones and lacks some. The sample shows over a million clones, 75% to 80% of them seen only once. This entry belongs to a study of shared clonotypes between healthy human individuals. Background on the study: The cohort had a couple of women and a few men, ages 18 to 49. Findings and limits, study-wide: The study found lower generation probabilities in non-shared clonotypes than in those shared by all four donors. It was only blood that was sampled, and tissue repertoires likely differ. In four donors, approximately 5% of naive CD4 clonotypes appeared in common.

The junction had 13 bases not matched to a gene; V was cut back by 4 bases and J by 7 bases. The germline V gene has CDR1 GTSNPN and CDR2 SVGIG (reference sequence). CDR3 length: 16 residues. The clonotype originates from a man aged 18-30 years in good health. Some clones in this sample may be carry-over from other donors' samples. The rearrangement joins TRBV30 to TRBJ1-6, with TRBD1 identical over 7 bases. The specimen was memory CD4+ T cells from PBMCs. Subset in this sample: CD45RA-negative fraction. CDR3 nucleotide sequence: TGTGCCTGGAACCGACAGGGCGCCCCGCGGAATTCACCCCTCCACTTT. It encodes CAWNRQGAPRNSPLHF.